A selection of T cell receptor beta chains follows, all from one sample in a study of blood T cells in healthy people across ages. A single record per CDR3 protein comes from TCRdb applying MiXCR to the 5' RACE reads. The sample lists about 1.8 million distinct CDR3 sequences; about 49% were seen once. Source material: blood. Receptors originate from a woman aged 40 to 49 in good health. Each CDR3 is given with its conserved first and last residue. D genes are given only for firm matches. The size entry is marked missing in some rows and otherwise reads once, few, many or a size class.

.	TRBD1	TRBV15	TRBJ2-2	TGTGCCACCAGCAGATCCGCGACAGGGTCCACCGGGGAGCTGTTTTTT	CATSRSATGSTGELFF
.	.	TRBV6-1	TRBJ2-4	TGTGCCAGCAGTGAGGCACAGACAAACAAAAACATTCAGTACTTC	CASSEAQTNKNIQYF
.	.	TRBV6-1	TRBJ2-5	TGTGCCAGCAGTGTAGGGGACGAGAGGGACCAGACCCAGTACTTC	CASSVGDERDQTQYF
.	TRBD1	TRBV24-1	TRBJ2-7	TGTGCCACCAGTGAAGGGACAGGTATCTACGAGCAGTACTTC	CATSEGTGIYEQYF
few	.	TRBV11-2	TRBJ1-6	TGTGCCAGCAGCTTAGATTTGCTGTTATCCTATAATTCACCCCTCCACTTT	CASSLDLLLSYNSPLHF
few	.	TRBV20-1	TRBJ2-6	TGCAGTGCTAGACCATCGGGGTCTGGGGCCAACGTCCTGACTTTC	CSARPSGSGANVLTF
.	TRBD2	TRBV4-3	TRBJ2-5	TGCGCCAGCAGCCAACTGACTAGCGCTAATAAGCAGTACTTC	CASSQLTSANKQYF
.	TRBD1	TRBV6-2/TRBV6-3	TRBJ2-3	TGTGCCAGCAGATGGACAGGGACCTATGATACGCAGTATTTT	CASRWTGTYDTQYF
few	.	TRBV6-2/TRBV6-3	TRBJ1-2	TGTGCCAGCAGTTCCCTGCAGTACGGTGGCTACACCTTC	CASSSLQYGGYTF
.	TRBD2	TRBV11-2	TRBJ2-3	TGTGCCAGCAGCTTGGAACTAGCGGGGGAAAGCACAGATACGCAGTATTTT	CASSLELAGESTDTQYF
.	TRBD1	TRBV12-3/TRBV12-4	TRBJ1-2	TGTGCCAGCATCTCCGGGACAGGCCCTAGTGGCTACACCTTC	CASISGTGPSGYTF
few	.	TRBV6-5	TRBJ1-1	TGTGCCAGCAGTTACCCCGGGGTGAACACTGAAGCTTTCTTT	CASSYPGVNTEAFF
.	TRBD1	TRBV12-3/TRBV12-4	TRBJ2-7	TGTGCCAGCAGTCCAACCGACAGGGGATACGAGCAGTACTTC	CASSPTDRGYEQYF
few	.	TRBV20-1	TRBJ2-1	TGCAGTGTTAGAAGTGAGCTTGGGATAGGTTCGCGGGAGCAGTTCTTC	CSVRSELGIGSREQFF
.	.	TRBV6-5	TRBJ2-4	TGTGCCAGCAGTTTCGACCAGGGTGGCATTCAGTACTTC	CASSFDQGGIQYF
.	.	TRBV27	TRBJ2-3	TGTGCCAGCAGTCCGACCGCCCCATCTAGCACAGATACGCAGTATTTT	CASSPTAPSSTDTQYF
.	.	TRBV20-1	TRBJ2-1	TGCAGTGCTAGAAACCGGGTGGTGCGGGGGCGAGACTCCTACAATGAGCAGTTCTTC	CSARNRVVRGRDSYNEQFF
.	TRBD1	TRBV3-1	TRBJ2-1	TGTGCCAGCACCTCGACAGGGAGTGTGAATGAGCAGTTCTTC	CASTSTGSVNEQFF
few	TRBD2	TRBV7-2	TRBJ2-1	TGTGCCAGCAGCTTAGCGAGTCTAGCGGGGGCCCCGCCCTCCAATGAGCAGTTCTTC	CASSLASLAGAPPSNEQFF
.	.	TRBV7-6	TRBJ1-2	TGTGCCAGCTCCTGGGGGCGGGACTATGGCTACACCTTC	CASSWGRDYGYTF
.	.	TRBV24-1	TRBJ2-1	TGTGCCACCAGTGATTTAGGGCAGGGAACCCACAATGAGCAGTTCTTC	CATSDLGQGTHNEQFF
.	.	TRBV11-2	TRBJ1-1	TGTGCCAGCAGCTTACAGACGGTGAACACTGAAGCTTTCTTT	CASSLQTVNTEAFF
few	.	TRBV7-2	TRBJ2-1	TGTGCCAGCAGCCCACTCCCGGGAAGCTCCTACAATGAGCAGTTCTTC	CASSPLPGSSYNEQFF
few	.	TRBV4-3	TRBJ1-6	TGTGCCAGCAGCCAGGACGGCAATTCACCCCTCCACTTT	CASSQDGNSPLHF
.	.	TRBV5-5	TRBJ2-5	TGTGCCAGCAGCTTGTCCCCGGGGACACTACAAGAGACCCAGTACTTC	CASSLSPGTLQETQYF
.	TRBD1	TRBV6-5	TRBJ1-1	TGTGCCAGCAGTTACCCCGACCAGGGGGACGGCACTGAAGCTTTCTTT	CASSYPDQGDGTEAFF
.	.	TRBV12-3/TRBV12-4	TRBJ1-4	TGTGCCAGCAGTTTATCACAGGGAACTAATGAAAAACTGTTTTTT	CASSLSQGTNEKLFF
.	.	TRBV20-1	TRBJ2-7	TGCAGTGCTAGTCCCCTGGGCAGCTCCTACGAGCAGTACTTC	CSASPLGSSYEQYF
.	.	TRBV5-1	TRBJ1-1	TGCGCCCGCAGCTTGCATGGACAGCGGAACACTGAAGCTTTCTTT	CARSLHGQRNTEAFF
.	.	TRBV7-9	TRBJ1-4	TGTGCCAGCAGCTTAGCCGAACTTAATGAAAAACTGTTTTTT	CASSLAELNEKLFF
.	.	TRBV7-3	TRBJ2-1	TGTGCCAGCAGCTTCCGGACGGACTCCTACAATGAGCAGTTCTTC	CASSFRTDSYNEQFF
.	.	TRBV11-2	TRBJ2-5	TGTGCCAGCGGAACCCCCGTACACCAAGAGACCCTGTACTTC	CASGTPVHQETLYF
.	.	TRBV7-9	TRBJ2-7	TGTGCCAGCAGCTTAGGGGGCGTGACTGACGTTTCCTACGAGCAGTACTTC	CASSLGGVTDVSYEQYF